Each of the 30 T cell receptor beta chains below was sequenced from the same sample in a study of TIL therapy for anti-PD-1-resistant metastatic lung cancer. Described time point: pre-treatment sample, taken before nivolumab and TIL therapy. Sequencing used immunoSEQ v3. Libraries were prepared by immunoSEQ multiplex PCR; TCRdb keeps only in-frame clonotypes and omits some of them. The sample consists of 55,000 to 65,000 clones, about 73% of them appearing once. The sample in question was blood, obtained at baseline. Source of these receptors: a person between 30 and 79 years old with non-small cell lung cancer.

The chain is built from TRBV5-5 and TRBJ1-5; D not resolved. Germline V CDR1 and CDR2: SGHKS, YYEKEE (reference sequence). The CDR3 runs to 12 residues. V shed 5 bases and J shed 6 bases, with 9 bases lying between them. The CDR3 DNA reads TGTGCCAGCAGTCCTGAGGGTCAGCCCCAGCATTTT. This gives the protein CASSPEGQPQHF. The full variable domain, rest sourced from reference TRBV5-5 and TRBJ1-5, is DAGVTQSPTHLIKTRGQQVTLRCSPISGHKSVSWYQQVLGQGPQFIFQYYEKEERGRGNFPDRFSARQFPNYSSELNVNALLLGDSALYLCASSPEGQPQHFGDGTRLSIL.

This clone appeared once. The chain links TRBV4-1 to TRBJ1-2; D perhaps matches TRBD1 (6 bases). The CDR3 runs 14 residues. The germline V gene has CDR1 MGHRA and CDR2 YSYEKL. Trimming took off 5 bases at V and 5 bases at J, with 15 bases between the two ends. The CDR3 DNA sequence: TGCGCCAGCAGCGGGGGCCCGAGGCGGTATGGCTACACCTTC. Translated, it gives CASSGGPRRYGYTF.

This sequence joins TRBV5-1 and TRBJ1-5, with TRBD1 matching over 7 bases. V shed 0 bases and J 0 bases; nucleotides not matched to a gene: 3. The germline gives CDR1 SGHRS, CDR2 YFSETQ. The CDR3 loop spans 16 amino acids. The CDR3 sequence is CASSLGDSYSNQPQHF. As DNA, the CDR3 is TGCGCCAGCAGCTTGGGGGACAGCTATAGCAATCAGCCCCAGCATTTT.

The chain links TRBV5-6 to TRBJ1-1, with TRBD1 identical over 7 bases. Germline trimming cut 5 bases from V and 3 bases from J; bases unmatched to any gene: 16. From germline, CDR1 is SGHDT and CDR2 YYEEEE. The CDR3 is made up of 17 amino acids. CDR3 sequence reads: CASRPRQGRIRDTEAFF. The CDR3 nucleotides read TGTGCCAGCAGGCCCCGACAGGGTCGTATTCGGGACACTGAAGCTTTCTTT.

The gene calls are TRBV4-3 and TRBJ2-1, with D uncertain. V lost 0 bases and J 2 bases, leaving 8 bases between the germline ends. Per the germline V gene, CDR1 is LGHNA and CDR2 is YSLEER. CDR3 length equals 15 residues. The CDR3 bases are TGCGCCAGCAGCCAAGAACGGGCGGCCTACAATGAGCAGTTCTTC. Translated: CASSQERAAYNEQFF.

Concerning this clone itself: Germline is not matched at one junction end, which may reflect a read error. V is TRBV9 and J is TRBJ2-5; D is undetermined. The CDR3 is made up of 15 amino acids. Germline V gene data show CDR1 as SGDLS and CDR2 as YYNGEE. CDR3 protein: CASSVGGTAQGTQYF. The CDR3 region has the DNA TGTGCCAGCAGCGTAGGAGGAACAGCGCAAGGGACCCAGTACTTC.

This clone is a singleton in its sample. This chain uses TRBV5-6 with TRBJ2-2; 9 nucleotides line up with TRBD1. This CDR3 contains 16 residues. J gave up 6 bases and V 4 bases, and 10 bases lay outside the gene matches. Germline assignment: CDR1 SGHDT and CDR2 YYEEEE. Written as DNA, the CDR3 is TGTGCCAGCAGCCTTACCGGGACAGGGCCACCCGGGGAGCTGTTTTTT. This encodes CASSLTGTGPPGELFF.

This chain uses TRBV5-6 with TRBJ1-4; D is unclear. The CDR3 runs 14 residues. Germline values: CDR1 SGHDT, CDR2 YYEEEE. Trimming removed 2 bases from V and 5 bases from J, with 10 bases in between. The CDR3 is CASSLGLGNEKLFF. Written as DNA, the CDR3 is TGTGCCAGCAGCTTAGGGTTGGGCAATGAAAAACTGTTTTTT.

The chain joins TRBV14 to TRBJ2-5, with 7 positions matching TRBD1. J was trimmed by 4 bases and V by 1 base; bases with no gene match: 6. In germline, CDR1 is SGHDN, CDR2 FVKESK. The length of the CDR3 is 15 residues. The CDR3 here is CASSQGQGTTETQYF. CDR3 sequence (DNA): TGTGCCAGCAGCCAAGGACAGGGAACCACAGAGACCCAGTACTTC.

This clone was counted many times. The rearrangement uses TRBV28 and TRBJ1-2; 9 positions match TRBD1. Germline-derived CDR1 and CDR2 are MDHEN and SYDVKM. The junction had 5 bases not matched to a gene; V was cut back by 5 bases and J by 7 bases. The CDR3 covers 13 residues. The CDR3 protein is CASSPQGASGYTF. CDR3 bases: TGTGCCAGCAGTCCACAGGGGGCCAGTGGCTACACCTTC.

This clone has more than one count but fewer than ten. The chain combines TRBV7-9 with TRBJ2-3; D is unclear. The V end was cut by 4 bases, the J end by 4 bases, with 12 bases between. Germline V gene lookup returns CDR1 SEHNR and CDR2 FQNEAQ (reference sequence). This CDR3 spans 14 amino acids. CDR3 amino acids: CASSSSSASDTQYF. DNA for the CDR3: TGTGCCAGCAGCTCTAGTAGTGCGTCAGATACGCAGTATTTT.

This clone came up once. The chain employs TRBV5-1 and TRBJ2-1; TRBD2 aligns across 15 bases. Germline trimming cut 4 bases from V and 8 bases from J; bases unmatched to any gene: 7. The germline CDR1 and CDR2 sequences are SGHRS and YFSETQ. This CDR3 spans 16 amino acids. Written as DNA, the CDR3 is TGCGCCAGCAGCCCGGGACTAGCGGGAGGATTCGATGAGCAGTTCTTC. Translating gives CASSPGLAGGFDEQFF.

In its sample, this clone was seen once. The V and J genes are TRBV7-8 and TRBJ2-7; 8 nucleotides agree with TRBD1. From germline, CDR1 is SGHVS and CDR2 FQNEAQ. This CDR3 comprises 16 residues. The J segment lost 7 bases and the V segment lost 1 base, leaving 12 bases of the junction unmatched. In nucleotides, the CDR3 is TGTGCCAGCAGCTTAGTCCCCCAGCAGGGGGCGCAAGAGCAGTACTTC. It yields the protein CASSLVPQQGAQEQYF.

This clone was counted a single time. The chain carries TRBV6-5 and TRBJ1-4; no clear D. CDR1 and CDR2 (germline): MNHEY, SVGAGI. CDR3 length equals 15 residues. Trimming left V 2 bases short and J 1 base short, with 8 bases between. The CDR3 DNA reads as TGTGCCAGCAGTTACGGGCCGGGAACTAATGAAAAACTGTTTTTT. Its translation is CASSYGPGTNEKLFF.

In DNA, the CDR3 is TGCAGCGTTGTGAGACAGCTTAACACTGAAGCTTTCTTT. It specifies CSVVRQLNTEAFF. V usage is TRBV29-1 and J usage is TRBJ1-1, with TRBD1 as a possible D gene (5 bases). This CDR3 contains 13 residues. The germline V and J ends were trimmed by 4 bases and 2 bases, with 11 bases remaining between them. The V gene's germline CDR1 is SQVTM and CDR2 ANQGSEA.

This clone was found a few times. Other DNA sequences from this sample encode an identical CDR3 as well. V usage is TRBV7-8 and J usage is TRBJ1-1; 8 nucleotides line up with TRBD1. From germline, CDR1 is SGHVS and CDR2 FQNEAQ. V lost 5 bases to trimming and J lost 0 bases; unmatched junction nucleotides: 5. The CDR3 length is 15 residues. CDR3 protein: CASSPRTGMNTEAFF. In DNA, the CDR3 is TGTGCCAGCAGCCCTCGGACAGGGATGAACACTGAAGCTTTCTTT.

This clone was counted between two and nine times. The V gene is TRBV2, the J gene TRBJ2-2; 7 bases map to TRBD1. There are 14 residues in the CDR3. The trim removed 7 bases at V and 5 bases at J, leaving 7 bases unmatched. CDR1 is SNHLY and CDR2 is FYNNEI in the germline V gene. This CDR3 is CASIWTGNTGELFF. The CDR3 DNA reads as TGTGCCAGCATATGGACAGGCAATACCGGGGAGCTGTTTTTT.

To note about this clone: A read error may account for a junction end that differs from germline. This chain joins TRBV7-2 and TRBJ2-3; possible D gene TRBD1, 6 bases. Germline CDR1 reads SGHTA; CDR2 reads FQGNSA. The CDR3 is 12 residues long. CDR3 sequence: CASSLRSRTEDF. The CDR3 DNA follows: TGTGCCAGCAGCTTAAGAAGCAGGACAGAGGATTTT. Full variable domain (missing parts from reference TRBV7-2 and TRBJ2-3): GAGVSQSPSNKVTEKGKDVELRCDPISGHTALYWYRQSLGQGLEFLIYFQGNSAPDKSGLPSDRFSAERTGGSVSTLTIQRTQQEDSAVYLCASSLRSRTEDFGPGTRLTVL.

The gene calls are TRBV5-6 and TRBJ1-3, with D possibly TRBD1 on 5 matching bases. Per the germline V gene, CDR1 is SGHDT and CDR2 is YYEEEE. V lost 3 bases, J lost 1 base, and 14 bases lay in between. The CDR3 length is 16 residues. The CDR3 coding sequence is TGTGCCAGCAGCTGGGGCCGGACACTTTCTGGAAACACCATATATTTT. It translates to CASSWGRTLSGNTIYF.

V is TRBV9 and J is TRBJ1-5; 8 bases line up with TRBD1. Per germline, CDR1 SGDLS and CDR2 YYNGEE. This CDR3 comprises 16 residues. V gave up 3 bases and J gave up 5 bases; unmatched junction bases: 10. The CDR3 reads CASSAETSGGDQPQHF. The CDR3 coding sequence is TGTGCCAGCAGCGCCGAAACGTCAGGGGGCGATCAGCCCCAGCATTTT.

The rearrangement links TRBV19 to TRBJ2-3, with D perhaps matching TRBD1 (5 bases). The length of the CDR3 is 15 residues. V was trimmed by 3 bases and J by 4 bases, leaving 14 bases between them. CDR1 and CDR2 from the germline V gene are LNHDA and SQIVND (reference sequence). CDR3 DNA sequence: TGTGCCAGTAGTATCTCAGGGCTAGTCGCAGATACGCAGTATTTT. Residues: CASSISGLVADTQYF.

The gene calls are TRBV27 and TRBJ1-1, with no clear D. The germline V gene has CDR1 MNHEY and CDR2 SMNVEV (reference sequence). Trimming removed 3 bases from V and 0 bases from J, with 11 bases in between. This CDR3 has 15 residues. CDR3 bases: TGTGCCAGCAGTTTCGGCAGCCATATGAACACTGAAGCTTTCTTT. Its protein is CASSFGSHMNTEAFF.

The rearrangement uses TRBV5-1 and TRBJ2-5; D unclear. The CDR3 loop spans 12 amino acids. V shed 0 bases and J shed 13 bases, with 13 bases lying between them. Germline loops: CDR1 SGHRS, CDR2 YFSETQ. The CDR3 sequence: CASSLGTPFWYF. The CDR3 DNA is TGCGCCAGCAGCTTGGGGACCCCGTTTTGGTACTTC.

This clone has only one observation. The gene calls are TRBV7-9 and TRBJ2-7; no clear D. V was clipped by 3 bases and J by 6 bases, with 15 bases between them. The CDR3 is 14 residues long. The germline V gene has CDR1 SEHNR and CDR2 FQNEAQ (reference sequence). This chain's CDR3 is CASSFLSPYGEQYF. The CDR3 nucleotides read TGTGCCAGCAGCTTTCTTTCTCCCTACGGCGAGCAGTACTTC.

The V gene is TRBV6-1, the J gene TRBJ2-7, with D hard to call. Germline values: CDR1 MNHNS, CDR2 SASEGT. Trimming took 5 bases from V and 3 from J, leaving 8 bases between them. The CDR3 is 12 amino acids. The DNA of the CDR3 is TGTGCCAGCAGTATCCTAGGCTACGAGCAGTACTTC. Amino acid sequence: CASSILGYEQYF.

The V gene is TRBV23-1, the J gene TRBJ1-5; tentative D call: TRBD1 (5 bases). TRBV23-1 is known as an ORF, though its function is uncertain. The CDR3 is made up of 19 amino acids. V was trimmed by 2 bases and J by 6 bases, leaving 26 bases between them. CDR3 in amino acids: CASSQDQPDSVLLAQPQHF. The CDR3 bases are TGCGCCAGCAGTCAAGACCAACCTGACAGCGTCCTACTCGCTCAGCCCCAGCATTTT.

The count of this clone is one. The genes are TRBV19 and TRBJ2-1; 10 bases are shared with TRBD2. V was pared by 3 bases and J by 5 bases, with 4 bases of the junction left unmatched. The CDR3 contains 15 residues. CDR1 is LNHDA and CDR2 is SQIVND in the germline V gene (reference sequence). CDR3 region: CASSIPSGSHNEQFF. The CDR3 bases are TGTGCCAGTAGTATTCCTAGCGGGAGTCACAATGAGCAGTTCTTC. Full variable domain (outside the CDR3, taken from reference TRBV19 and TRBJ2-1): DGGITQSPKYLFRKEGQNVTLSCEQNLNHDAMYWYRQDPGQGLRLIYYSQIVNDFQKGDIAEGYSVSREKKESFPLTVTSAQKNPTAFYLCASSIPSGSHNEQFFGPGTRLTVL.

The J gene is TRBJ2-3, the V gene TRBV5-1, with D possibly being TRBD1 (5 bases). The CDR3 extends over 15 amino acids. Trimming removed 0 bases at V and 0 bases at J, with 8 bases between. Germline V gene lookup returns CDR1 SGHRS and CDR2 YFSETQ. DNA for the CDR3: TGCGCCAGCAGCTTGGCCAGGGTCAGCACAGATACGCAGTATTTT. Its protein is CASSLARVSTDTQYF.

The chain recombines TRBV6-5 with TRBJ2-1; 9 bases match TRBD2. Germline trimming cut 0 bases from V and 9 bases from J; bases unmatched to any gene: 6. The germline V gene has CDR1 MNHEY and CDR2 SVGAGI. CDR3 size: 15 residues. Written as DNA, the CDR3 is TGTGCCAGCAGTTACTCGATAGCGGGAGATGGTGAGCAGTTCTTC. Protein: CASSYSIAGDGEQFF.

CDR3 bases: TGTGCCAGCAGCTTATGGGCAGGGGTCACAGATACGCAGTATTTT. This encodes CASSLWAGVTDTQYF. The rearrangement links TRBV7-9 to TRBJ2-3, with TRBD1 as a possible D gene (6 bases). The germline V gene encodes CDR1 SEHNR and CDR2 FQNEAQ (reference sequence). Trimming removed 2 bases at V and 2 bases at J, with 11 bases between. The CDR3 is made up of 15 amino acids.